These 28 T cell receptor beta chains were sequenced from one sample in a study of shared clonotypes between healthy human individuals. TCRdb's table, derived via immunoSEQ multiplex PCR, lists solely in-frame clones and lacks some. The sample contains some 2,100,000 clones, 85% to 95% of which appear only once. Naive CD8 isolation took CD45RO-negative cells positively selected for CCR7 and excluded terminally differentiated effector memory CD45RA+ cells. The sequenced sample was naive CD8+ T cells from PBMCs. All receptors come from a man aged 18 to 29 in good health. Some clones in this sample may be carry-over from other donors' samples.

Details on this clone: A much bigger clone sits one base away, suggesting this may be a read error. This sequence joins TRBV7-6 and TRBJ1-1, with TRBD1 as a possible D gene (5 bases). Deletions cut 5 bases from V and 1 base from J, with 8 bases between. In germline, CDR1 is SGHVS, CDR2 FNYEAQ. The CDR3 extends over 13 amino acids. CDR3 sequence (DNA): TGTGCCAGCAGCGAAGGGGCGAACACTGAAGCTTTCTTT. Protein: CASSEGANTEAFF.

This clone was observed a single time. The V and J genes are TRBV27 and TRBJ2-1, with 7 bases aligning to TRBD2. The trim removed 4 bases at V and 0 bases at J, leaving 18 bases unmatched. This CDR3 has 20 residues. Germline lookup yields CDR1 MNHEY and CDR2 SMNVEV (reference sequence). CDR3 coding DNA: TGTGCCAGCAGTTACCGACTCCGGGACTATCTATCGAGCTCCTACAATGAGCAGTTCTTC. Its translation: CASSYRLRDYLSSSYNEQFF.

This chain uses TRBV11-3 with TRBJ2-1; 10 bases match TRBD2. J gave up 8 bases and V 3 bases, and 7 bases lay outside the gene matches. The CDR3 consists of 15 residues. Germline CDR1 reads SGHNT; CDR2 reads YENEEA. CDR3 amino acids: CASSFFTSGTDEQFF. The CDR3 region has the DNA TGTGCCAGCAGCTTTTTCACTAGCGGGACCGATGAGCAGTTCTTC. The full variable domain, completed using reference TRBV11-3 and TRBJ2-1, is EAGVVQSPRYKIIEKKQPVAFWCNPISGHNTLYWYLQNLGQGPELLIRYENEEAVDDSQLPKDRFSAERLKGVDSTLKIQPAELGDSAVYLCASSFFTSGTDEQFFGPGTRLTVL.

The chain has TRBV5-6 and TRBJ2-1; 8 positions agree with TRBD2. The J segment lost 9 bases and the V segment lost 2 bases, leaving 4 bases of the junction unmatched. Germline V gene sequence: CDR1 SGHDT, CDR2 YYEEEE. The CDR3 contains 13 residues. For the CDR3, the DNA is TGTGCCAGCAGCTTCGGGACTAGAGGTGAGCAGTTCTTC. Translation: CASSFGTRGEQFF.

V and J are TRBV11-2 and TRBJ2-1; no firm D call. The CDR3 has 14 residues. Between the trimmed V and J ends, which lost 1 base and 12 bases, there was a span of 16 bases. CDR1 and CDR2 from the germline V gene are SGHAT and FQNNGV. The CDR3 DNA sequence: TGTGCCAGCAGCTTAGCCGGCCCAACTGGCGGGCAGTTCTTC. Its translation is CASSLAGPTGGQFF.

This sequence joins TRBV27 and TRBJ2-3; 9 nucleotides match TRBD2. Germline trimming cut 1 base from V and 3 bases from J; bases unmatched to any gene: 11. Per germline, CDR1 MNHEY and CDR2 SMNVEV (reference sequence). The CDR3 spans 18 residues. The CDR3 DNA reads TGTGCCAGCAGTTTATACCCGACCGGGCTAGCGGGGACAGATACGCAGTATTTT. Translating it yields CASSLYPTGLAGTDTQYF.

This clone was observed a single time. The chain recombines TRBV12-5 with TRBJ2-1; D tentatively fits TRBD1 or TRBD2 (5 bases each). The germline V and J ends were trimmed by 3 bases and 6 bases, with 15 bases remaining between them. The CDR3 loop spans 15 amino acids. Germline V gives CDR1 LGHNT, CDR2 FRNRAP. The DNA of the CDR3 is TGTGCTAGTGGTTTCGCCGGGACCCTTATCAATGAGCAGTTCTTC. This translates into CASGFAGTLINEQFF.

The V call is TRBV6-1, the J call TRBJ2-4; perhaps TRBD2 as D (5 bases). The V and J ends lost 4 bases and 2 bases respectively, with 15 bases between them. The CDR3 is made up of 16 amino acids. In germline, CDR1 is MNHNS, CDR2 SASEGT. CDR3 DNA: TGTGCCAGCAGTGCCGGCAAATGGGAGACCAAAAACATTCAGTACTTC. As protein: CASSAGKWETKNIQYF.

The chain has TRBV11-1 and TRBJ2-1; the match to TRBD2 covers 7 bases. Germline values: CDR1 SGHAT, CDR2 FQDESV (reference sequence). This CDR3 is 16 amino acids long. The V gene end was trimmed by 5 bases and the J gene end by 5 bases; junction bases not matched to a gene: 12. CDR3 DNA: TGTGCCAGCAGCCCCCGCAGAGGGAGGGCTAACAATGAGCAGTTCTTC. Protein: CASSPRRGRANNEQFF.

The CDR3 spells CASSLSHLLENTIYF. DNA of the CDR3: TGTGCCAGCAGCTTATCCCACCTTTTGGAAAACACCATATATTTT. V gene TRBV5-6 combines with J gene TRBJ1-3; D not certain. CDR1 and CDR2 from the germline V gene are SGHDT and YYEEEE. V was clipped by 2 bases and J by 6 bases, with 15 bases between them. This CDR3 is 15 amino acids long.

The rearrangement links TRBV11-2 to TRBJ2-7; 12 nucleotides align to TRBD1. V was pared by 6 bases and J by 3 bases, with 6 bases of the junction left unmatched. Germline V gene lookup returns CDR1 SGHAT and CDR2 FQNNGV. This CDR3 comprises 15 residues. The CDR3, as DNA: TGTGCCAGCAGAGACCGGGACAGGGGGCTCTACGAGCAGTACTTC. This encodes CASRDRDRGLYEQYF.

This chain uses TRBV28 with TRBJ1-1, with a weak D call TRBD1 (5 bases). Trimming stripped 1 base from V and 10 bases from J, with 16 bases between. Germline V CDR1 and CDR2: MDHEN, SYDVKM. This CDR3 contains 14 residues. The CDR3 loop is CASSLSGGSGGAFF. CDR3 coding DNA: TGTGCCAGCAGTTTATCGGGGGGGAGTGGTGGAGCTTTCTTT. Variable domain in full (rest from reference TRBV28 and TRBJ1-1): DVKVTQSSRYLVKRTGEKVFLECVQDMDHENMFWYRQDPGLGLRLIYFSYDVKMKEKGDIPEGYSVSREKKERFSLILESASTNQTSMYLCASSLSGGSGGAFFGQGTRLTVV.

The rearrangement joins TRBV21-1 to TRBJ1-2. TRBV21-1 counts as a pseudogene. The CDR3 loop spans 13 amino acids. CDR3: CASTAALLYGYTF. The CDR3 nucleotides read TGTGCCAGCACCGCGGCGCTCTTATATGGCTACACCTTC.

The chain employs TRBV28 and TRBJ2-5; tentatively, D is TRBD1 (5 bases). Germline lookup yields CDR1 MDHEN and CDR2 SYDVKM. The CDR3 has 17 amino acids. Trimming took 4 bases from V and 5 from J, leaving 23 bases between them. The CDR3 region is CASSSRSLWAQGETQYF. Written as DNA, the CDR3 is TGTGCCAGCAGTTCCCGCTCCCTTTGGGCCCAGGGTGAGACCCAGTACTTC.

The J gene is TRBJ2-3, the V gene TRBV7-8, with 12 bases aligning to TRBD2. Trimming removed 2 bases from V and 4 bases from J; junction bases left unmatched: 4. This CDR3 contains 16 residues. Germline values: CDR1 SGHVS, CDR2 FQNEAQ. The CDR3 region has the DNA TGTGCCAGCAGCTTACGGACTAGCGGGGTATCAGATACGCAGTATTTT. Protein: CASSLRTSGVSDTQYF.

The rearrangement uses TRBV10-3 and TRBJ1-4; D gene ambiguous. Per the germline V gene, CDR1 is ENHRY and CDR2 is SYGVKD. The CDR3 runs to 13 residues. The ends were cut back, 3 bases at V and 5 bases at J, with 7 bases in the middle. The CDR3 loop is CAISEIQNEKLFF. The CDR3 coding sequence is TGTGCCATCAGTGAAATACAGAATGAAAAACTGTTTTTT.

The gene calls are TRBV7-8 and TRBJ2-6, with D tentatively TRBD1 (6 bases). This CDR3 region has 19 residues. V lost 2 bases and J 3 bases, leaving 20 bases between the germline ends. Germline lookup yields CDR1 SGHVS and CDR2 FQNEAQ. This CDR3 is CASSLRVGTHAVGANVLTF. The CDR3 DNA reads as TGTGCCAGCAGCTTACGGGTTGGGACACACGCGGTTGGGGCCAACGTCCTGACTTTC.

This chain joins TRBV7-2 and TRBJ2-7, with TRBD2 as a possible D gene (7 bases). The germline gives CDR1 SGHTA, CDR2 FQGNSA. CDR3 size: 15 residues. V was pared by 1 base and J by 0 bases, with 10 bases between. The CDR3 protein is CASSLGGGHSYEQYF. As DNA, the CDR3 is TGTGCCAGCAGCTTAGGGGGGGGACACTCCTACGAGCAGTACTTC. Complete variable domain (other parts from reference TRBV7-2 and TRBJ2-7): GAGVSQSPSNKVTEKGKDVELRCDPISGHTALYWYRQSLGQGLEFLIYFQGNSAPDKSGLPSDRFSAERTGGSVSTLTIQRTQQEDSAVYLCASSLGGGHSYEQYFGPGTRLTVT.

The gene calls are TRBV28 and TRBJ2-1; a weak D match, TRBD2 (6 bases). This CDR3 is 15 amino acids long. The V end lost 6 bases, the J end lost 5 bases, and 17 bases lay between the germline ends. Germline V lookup: CDR1 MDHEN, CDR2 SYDVKM. DNA for the CDR3: TGTGCCAGCAGCAGTCCAAGGGCTAGCGACAATGAGCAGTTCTTC. The encoded protein is CASSSPRASDNEQFF. The complete variable domain, with remaining parts taken from reference TRBV28 and TRBJ2-1, reads DVKVTQSSRYLVKRTGEKVFLECVQDMDHENMFWYRQDPGLGLRLIYFSYDVKMKEKGDIPEGYSVSREKKERFSLILESASTNQTSMYLCASSSPRASDNEQFFGPGTRLTVL.

The V gene is TRBV5-6, the J gene TRBJ1-2; a possible D gene is TRBD1 (6 bases). Germline loops: CDR1 SGHDT, CDR2 YYEEEE. This CDR3 is 16 amino acids long. Trimming cost V 0 bases and J 6 bases, with 18 bases left between them. The CDR3 protein is CASSLGGGRGKNGYTF. DNA for the CDR3: TGTGCCAGCAGCTTGGGAGGAGGCAGGGGAAAGAATGGCTACACCTTC. Based on the CDR3 plus reference TRBV5-6 and TRBJ1-2, the full variable domain is DAGVTQSPTHLIKTRGQQVTLRCSPKSGHDTVSWYQQALGQGPQFIFQYYEEEERQRGNFPDRFSGHQFPNYSSELNVNALLLGDSALYLCASSLGGGRGKNGYTFGSGTRLTVV.

Worth noting for this clone: The sample contains more than one DNA sequence encoding this CDR3. The V gene is TRBV19, the J gene TRBJ2-7; 8 bases are shared with TRBD2. The CDR3 has 15 residues. V was pared by 3 bases and J by 2 bases, with 6 bases of the junction left unmatched. Germline V gene sequence: CDR1 LNHDA, CDR2 SQIVND (reference sequence). CDR3 residues: CASSISAGDTYEQYF. The DNA of the CDR3 is TGTGCCAGTAGTATCTCAGCGGGAGATACCTACGAGCAGTACTTC. Complete variable domain (other parts from reference TRBV19 and TRBJ2-7): DGGITQSPKYLFRKEGQNVTLSCEQNLNHDAMYWYRQDPGQGLRLIYYSQIVNDFQKGDIAEGYSVSREKKESFPLTVTSAQKNPTAFYLCASSISAGDTYEQYFGPGTRLTVT.

The CDR3 DNA reads TGTGCCAGCAGCTCTAGGACAGAGATCTACGAGCAGTACTTC. Translation gives CASSSRTEIYEQYF. V gene TRBV7-2 combines with J gene TRBJ2-7, with D possibly TRBD1 on 6 matching bases. The CDR3 runs to 14 residues. V lost 4 bases, J lost 3 bases, and 13 bases lay in between. The germline V gene has CDR1 SGHTA and CDR2 FQGNSA.

The rearrangement links TRBV27 to TRBJ1-5, with 9 nucleotides matching TRBD1. Germline V CDR1 and CDR2: MNHEY, SMNVEV (reference sequence). This CDR3 is built from 15 residues. V lost 7 bases to trimming and J lost 3 bases; unmatched junction nucleotides: 7. The CDR3 spells CASKWTGADNQPQHF. The CDR3 DNA reads TGTGCCAGCAAGTGGACAGGGGCCGACAATCAGCCCCAGCATTTT.

V gene TRBV28 combines with J gene TRBJ2-3, with TRBD1 as a possible D gene (5 bases). Germline-derived CDR1 and CDR2 are MDHEN and SYDVKM. The CDR3 loop spans 16 amino acids. Trimming cost V 1 base and J 3 bases, with 14 bases left between them. CDR3 bases: TGTGCCAGCAGTTTATTGGGGCCCGGACGAACAGATACGCAGTATTTT. Translated, it gives CASSLLGPGRTDTQYF.

The chain uses TRBV11-2 and TRBJ2-1; the D is unclear. CDR3 length: 14 residues. Germline V gene sequence: CDR1 SGHAT, CDR2 FQNNGV. Trimming cost V 4 bases and J 8 bases, with 15 bases left between them. The CDR3 reads CASSSPLVVDEQFF. CDR3 coding DNA: TGTGCCAGCAGCTCCCCGTTGGTAGTCGATGAGCAGTTCTTC.

V is TRBV28 and J is TRBJ2-1; D not resolved. The germline gives CDR1 MDHEN, CDR2 SYDVKM. CDR3 length equals 17 residues. V was clipped by 4 bases and J by 4 bases, with 20 bases between them. CDR3 DNA: TGTGCCAGCAGTTCCCGTTCTTCGAGGCGCCTTTACAATGAGCAGTTCTTC. It specifies CASSSRSSRRLYNEQFF.

The genes are TRBV30 and TRBJ2-1; the D gene could be TRBD1 or TRBD2 (5 bases each). V lost 1 base and J 8 bases, leaving 9 bases between the germline ends. The CDR3 runs 12 residues. From germline, CDR1 is GTSNPN and CDR2 SVGIG (reference sequence). The chain's CDR3 is CAWSEMGDEQFF. In DNA form, the CDR3 reads TGTGCCTGGAGTGAAATGGGGGATGAGCAGTTCTTC.

The chain joins TRBV7-2 to TRBJ2-3, with D tentatively TRBD1 or TRBD2 (7 bases each). The germline gives CDR1 SGHTA, CDR2 FQGNSA. Trimming left V 4 bases short and J 10 bases short, with 21 bases between. The CDR3 is made up of 15 amino acids. CDR3: CASSSRRGREWAQYF. CDR3 nucleotides: TGTGCCAGCAGCTCCCGAAGGGGGCGGGAGTGGGCGCAGTATTTT.